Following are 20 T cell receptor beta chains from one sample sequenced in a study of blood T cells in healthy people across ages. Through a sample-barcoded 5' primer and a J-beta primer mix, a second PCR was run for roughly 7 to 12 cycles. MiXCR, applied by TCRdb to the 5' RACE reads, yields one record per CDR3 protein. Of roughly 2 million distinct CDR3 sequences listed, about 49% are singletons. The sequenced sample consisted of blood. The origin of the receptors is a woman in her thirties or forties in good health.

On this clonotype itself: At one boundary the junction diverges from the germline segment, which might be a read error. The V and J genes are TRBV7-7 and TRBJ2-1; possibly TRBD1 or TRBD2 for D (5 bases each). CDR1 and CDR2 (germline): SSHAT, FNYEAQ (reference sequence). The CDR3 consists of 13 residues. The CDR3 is CASSLSIEGTQFF. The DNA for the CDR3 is TGTGCTAGCAGCTTATCAATCGAGGGGACCCAGTTCTTC.

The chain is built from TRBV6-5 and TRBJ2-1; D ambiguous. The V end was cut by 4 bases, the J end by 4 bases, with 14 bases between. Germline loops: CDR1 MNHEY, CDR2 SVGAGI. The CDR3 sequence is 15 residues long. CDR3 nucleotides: TGTGCCAGCAGTTCCACCCTAGAGGCGTACAATGAGCAGTTCTTC. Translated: CASSSTLEAYNEQFF.

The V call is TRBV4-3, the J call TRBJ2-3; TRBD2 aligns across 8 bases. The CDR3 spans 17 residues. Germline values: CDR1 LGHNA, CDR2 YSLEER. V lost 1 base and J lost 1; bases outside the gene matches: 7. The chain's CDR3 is CASSQGARGGRTDTQYF. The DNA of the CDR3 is TGCGCCAGCAGCCAAGGGGCGCGCGGGGGGCGCACAGATACGCAGTATTTT.

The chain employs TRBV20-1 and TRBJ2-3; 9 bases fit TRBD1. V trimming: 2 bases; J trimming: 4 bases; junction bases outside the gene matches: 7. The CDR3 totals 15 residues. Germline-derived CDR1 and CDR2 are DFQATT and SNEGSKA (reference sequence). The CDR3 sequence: CSARTGQGYADTQYF. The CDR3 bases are TGCAGTGCTAGAACGGGACAGGGATATGCAGATACGCAGTATTTT.

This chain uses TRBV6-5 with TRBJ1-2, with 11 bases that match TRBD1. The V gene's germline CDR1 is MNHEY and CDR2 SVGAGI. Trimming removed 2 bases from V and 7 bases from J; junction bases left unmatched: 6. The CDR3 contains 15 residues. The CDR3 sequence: CASSYAGQGAIGYTF. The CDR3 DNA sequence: TGTGCCAGCAGTTACGCCGGACAGGGGGCAATTGGCTACACCTTC.

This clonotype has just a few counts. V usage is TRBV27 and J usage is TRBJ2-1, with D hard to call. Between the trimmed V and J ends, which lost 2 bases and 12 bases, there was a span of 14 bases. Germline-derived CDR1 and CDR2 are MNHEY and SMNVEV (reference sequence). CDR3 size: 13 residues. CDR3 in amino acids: CASSLNAARGQFF. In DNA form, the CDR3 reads TGTGCCAGCAGTTTAAACGCGGCTCGCGGGCAGTTCTTC.

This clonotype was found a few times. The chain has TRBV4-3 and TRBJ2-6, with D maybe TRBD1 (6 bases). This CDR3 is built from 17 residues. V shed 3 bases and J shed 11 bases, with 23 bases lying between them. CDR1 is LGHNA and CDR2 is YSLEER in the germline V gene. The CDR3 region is CASSQDRVGARRYVLTF. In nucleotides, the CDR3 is TGCGCCAGCAGCCAGGACCGCGTGGGGGCGCGTCGCTACGTCCTGACTTTC.

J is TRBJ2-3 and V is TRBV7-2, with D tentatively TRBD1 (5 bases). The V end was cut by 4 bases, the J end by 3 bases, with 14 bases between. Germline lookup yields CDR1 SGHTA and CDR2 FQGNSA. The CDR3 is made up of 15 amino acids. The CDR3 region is CASSSSPQGTDTQYF. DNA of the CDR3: TGTGCCAGCAGCTCCTCCCCCCAGGGTACAGATACGCAGTATTTT.

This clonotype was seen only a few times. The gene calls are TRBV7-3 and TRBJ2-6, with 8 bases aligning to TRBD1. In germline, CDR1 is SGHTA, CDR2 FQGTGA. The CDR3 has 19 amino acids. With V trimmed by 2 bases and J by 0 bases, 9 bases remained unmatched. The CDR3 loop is CASSLSPGQGASGANVLTF. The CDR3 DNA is TGTGCCAGCAGCTTATCTCCCGGACAGGGAGCCTCTGGGGCCAACGTCCTGACTTTC.

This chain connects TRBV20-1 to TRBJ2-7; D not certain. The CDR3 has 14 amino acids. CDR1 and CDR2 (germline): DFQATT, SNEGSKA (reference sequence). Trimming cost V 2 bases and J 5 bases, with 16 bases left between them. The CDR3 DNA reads TGCAGTGCTAGACGATCCCGGCAGGCCCACGAGCAGTACTTC. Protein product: CSARRSRQAHEQYF.

The CDR3 protein is CASSLRLGQVNSPLHF. The CDR3 region has the DNA TGTGCCAGCAGCTTAAGATTGGGACAAGTAAATTCACCCCTCCACTTT. V and J are TRBV7-2 and TRBJ1-6; the D gene is possibly TRBD1 (6 bases). From germline, CDR1 is SGHTA and CDR2 FQGNSA. The CDR3 sequence is 16 residues long. The ends were cut back, 2 bases at V and 7 bases at J, with 15 bases in the middle. The full variable domain, its missing parts supplied by reference TRBV7-2 and TRBJ1-6, is GAGVSQSPSNKVTEKGKDVELRCDPISGHTALYWYRQSLGQGLEFLIYFQGNSAPDKSGLPSDRFSAERTGGSVSTLTIQRTQQEDSAVYLCASSLRLGQVNSPLHFGNGTRLTVT.

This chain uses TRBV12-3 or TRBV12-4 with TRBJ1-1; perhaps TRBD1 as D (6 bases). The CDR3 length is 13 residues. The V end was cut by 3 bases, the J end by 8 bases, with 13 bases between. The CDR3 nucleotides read TGTGCCAGCAGTTTCACCGGCCAGGGGGAAGCTTTCTTT. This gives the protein CASSFTGQGEAFF.

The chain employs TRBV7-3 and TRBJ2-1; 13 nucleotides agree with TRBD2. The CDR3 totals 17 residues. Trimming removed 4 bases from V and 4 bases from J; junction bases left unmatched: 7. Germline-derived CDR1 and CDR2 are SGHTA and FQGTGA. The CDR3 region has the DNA TGTGCCAGCAGCTGGACTAGCGGGGGCTCTCTTTACAATGAGCAGTTCTTC. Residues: CASSWTSGGSLYNEQFF.

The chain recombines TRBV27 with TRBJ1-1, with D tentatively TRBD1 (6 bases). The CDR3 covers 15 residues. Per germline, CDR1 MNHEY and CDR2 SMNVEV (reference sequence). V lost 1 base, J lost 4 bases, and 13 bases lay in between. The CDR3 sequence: CASSLYRAGSTEAFF. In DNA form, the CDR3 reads TGTGCCAGCAGTTTATACAGGGCGGGGAGCACTGAAGCTTTCTTT.

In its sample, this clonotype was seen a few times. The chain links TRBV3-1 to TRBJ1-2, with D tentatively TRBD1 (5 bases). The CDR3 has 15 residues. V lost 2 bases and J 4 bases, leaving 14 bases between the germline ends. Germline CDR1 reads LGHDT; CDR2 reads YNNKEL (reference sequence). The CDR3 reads CASSQRGSGGYGYTF. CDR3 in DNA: TGTGCCAGCAGCCAAAGAGGGTCGGGGGGCTATGGCTACACCTTC. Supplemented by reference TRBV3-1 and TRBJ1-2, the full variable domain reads DTAVSQTPKYLVTQMGNDKSIKCEQNLGHDTMYWYKQDSKKFLKIMFSYNNKELIINETVPNRFSPKSPDKAHLNLHINSLELGDSAVYFCASSQRGSGGYGYTFGSGTRLTVV.

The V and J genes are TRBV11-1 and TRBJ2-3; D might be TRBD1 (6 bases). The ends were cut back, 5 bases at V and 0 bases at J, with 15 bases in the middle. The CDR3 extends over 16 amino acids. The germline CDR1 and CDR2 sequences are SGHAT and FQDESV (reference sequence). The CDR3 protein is CASSTQGQISTDTQYF. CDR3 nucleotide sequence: TGTGCCAGCAGCACTCAAGGACAGATAAGCACAGATACGCAGTATTTT.

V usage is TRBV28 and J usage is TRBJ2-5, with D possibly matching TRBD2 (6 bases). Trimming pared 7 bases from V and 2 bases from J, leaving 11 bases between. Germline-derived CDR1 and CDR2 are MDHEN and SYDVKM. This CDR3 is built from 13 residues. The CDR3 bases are TGTGCCAGCATACGGGACTTTCAAGAGACCCAGTACTTC. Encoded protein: CASIRDFQETQYF.

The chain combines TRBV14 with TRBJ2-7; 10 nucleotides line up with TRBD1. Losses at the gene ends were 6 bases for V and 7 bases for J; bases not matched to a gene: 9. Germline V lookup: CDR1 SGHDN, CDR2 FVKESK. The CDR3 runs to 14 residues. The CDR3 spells CASRDRGIGNEQYF. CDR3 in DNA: TGTGCCAGCAGGGACAGGGGGATTGGCAATGAGCAGTACTTC.

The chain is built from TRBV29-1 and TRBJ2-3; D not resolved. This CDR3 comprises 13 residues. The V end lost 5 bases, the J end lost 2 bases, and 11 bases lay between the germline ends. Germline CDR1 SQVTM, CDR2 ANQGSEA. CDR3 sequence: CSVRTTLTDTQYF. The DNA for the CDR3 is TGCAGCGTTCGAACCACCCTCACAGATACGCAGTATTTT.

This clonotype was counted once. This chain's CDR3 is CASSLWLGTAPSEQYF. The CDR3 DNA sequence: TGTGCCAGCAGTTTATGGCTCGGGACCGCCCCCTCCGAGCAGTACTTC. The chain employs TRBV28 and TRBJ2-4; D may match TRBD1 or TRBD2 (5 bases each). The end of the DNA aligns better with TRBJ2-7, so the J call may be wrong. This CDR3 spans 16 amino acids. CDR1 is MDHEN, CDR2 SYDVKM, per germline.